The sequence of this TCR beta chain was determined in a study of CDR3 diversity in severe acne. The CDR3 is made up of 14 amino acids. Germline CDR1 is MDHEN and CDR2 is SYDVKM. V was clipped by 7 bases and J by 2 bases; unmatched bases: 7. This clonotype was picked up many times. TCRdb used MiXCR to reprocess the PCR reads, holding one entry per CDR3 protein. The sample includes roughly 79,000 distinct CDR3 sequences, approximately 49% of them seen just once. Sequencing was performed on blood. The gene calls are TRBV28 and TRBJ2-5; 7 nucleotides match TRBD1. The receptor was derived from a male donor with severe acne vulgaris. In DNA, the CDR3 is TGTGCCAGCAATAAACCGGGACAGCAAGAGACCCAGTACTTC. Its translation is CASNKPGQQETQYF. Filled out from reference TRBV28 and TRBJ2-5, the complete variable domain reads DVKVTQSSRYLVKRTGEKVFLECVQDMDHENMFWYRQDPGLGLRLIYFSYDVKMKEKGDIPEGYSVSREKKERFSLILESASTNQTSMYLCASNKPGQQETQYFGPGTRLLVL.